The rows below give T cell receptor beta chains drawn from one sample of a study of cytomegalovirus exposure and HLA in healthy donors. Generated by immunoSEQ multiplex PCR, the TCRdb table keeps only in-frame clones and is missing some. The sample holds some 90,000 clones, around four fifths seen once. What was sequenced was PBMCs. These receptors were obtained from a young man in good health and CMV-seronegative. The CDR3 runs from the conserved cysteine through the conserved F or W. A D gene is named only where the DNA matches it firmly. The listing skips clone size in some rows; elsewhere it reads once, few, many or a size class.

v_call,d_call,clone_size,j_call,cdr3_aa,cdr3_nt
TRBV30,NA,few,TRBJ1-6,CAWSKDSSYNSPLHF,TGTGCCTGGAGTAAGGACAGCTCCTATAATTCACCCCTCCACTTT
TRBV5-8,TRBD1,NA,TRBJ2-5,CASSQGQGFEETQYF,TGTGCCAGCAGCCAGGGACAGGGGTTCGAGGAGACCCAGTACTTC
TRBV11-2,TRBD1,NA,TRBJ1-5,CASSSTGAPNQPQHF,TGTGCCAGCAGTTCTACAGGGGCCCCCAATCAGCCCCAGCATTTT
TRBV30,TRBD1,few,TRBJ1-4,CAWSFEGAISREKLFF,TGTGCCTGGAGTTTCGAGGGGGCGATTAGTCGCGAAAAACTGTTTTTT
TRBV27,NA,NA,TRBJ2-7,CASNPVEQYF,TGTGCCAGCAACCCGGTCGAGCAGTACTTC
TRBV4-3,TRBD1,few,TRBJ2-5,CASSQVRGPKETQYF,TGCGCCAGCAGCCAAGTGAGGGGGCCCAAGGAGACCCAGTACTTC
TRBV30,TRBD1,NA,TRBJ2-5,CAWSVQGGGETQYF,TGTGCCTGGAGTGTACAGGGGGGTGGGGAGACCCAGTACTTC
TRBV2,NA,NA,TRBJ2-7,CASKAGTFSYEQYF,TGTGCCAGCAAAGCAGGAACCTTCTCCTACGAGCAGTACTTC
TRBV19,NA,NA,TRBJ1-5,CASSIARGGQPQHF,TGTGCCAGTAGTATAGCACGGGGTGGACAGCCCCAGCATTTT
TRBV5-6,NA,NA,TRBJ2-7,CASSPRPGIDNEQYF,TGTGCCAGCAGCCCACGCCCAGGGATCGATAACGAGCAGTACTTC
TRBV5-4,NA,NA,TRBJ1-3,CASSDQQGFSGNTIYF,TGTGCCAGCAGCGATCAACAGGGCTTCTCTGGAAACACCATATATTTT
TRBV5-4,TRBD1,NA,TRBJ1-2,CASSLGVTGEANYGYTF,TGTGCCAGCAGCTTGGGTGTGACAGGGGAAGCTAACTATGGCTACACCTTC
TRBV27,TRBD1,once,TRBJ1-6,CASWDRMHSPLHF,TGTGCCAGTTGGGACAGGATGCATTCACCCCTCCACTTT
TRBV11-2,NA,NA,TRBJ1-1,CASSLAVSRDTEREAFF,TGTGCCAGCAGCTTAGCCGTGAGCCGGGACACGGAGAGAGAAGCTTTCTTT
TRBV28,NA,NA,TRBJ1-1,CASSLLGLNTEAFF,TGTGCCAGCAGTTTATTGGGCCTGAACACTGAAGCTTTCTTT
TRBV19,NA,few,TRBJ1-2,CASSRTSYGYTF,TGTGCCAGTAGTAGGACAAGCTATGGCTACACCTTC
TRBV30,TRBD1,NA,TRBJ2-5,CAWSRDRGETQYF,TGTGCCTGGAGCCGAGACAGGGGAGAGACCCAGTACTTC
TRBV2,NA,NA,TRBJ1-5,CASSESQGEVQPQHF,TGTGCCAGCAGTGAATCGCAGGGCGAGGTCCAGCCCCAGCATTTT
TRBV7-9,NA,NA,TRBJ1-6,CASSFRDSNSPLHF,TGTGCCAGCAGCTTCCGCGACAGTAATTCACCCCTCCACTTT
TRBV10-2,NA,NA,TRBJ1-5,CASSEGGDQPQHF,TGCGCCAGCAGTGAAGGCGGGGATCAGCCCCAGCATTTT
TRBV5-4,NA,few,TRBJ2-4,CASSLGFGGGQNIQYF,TGTGCCAGCAGCTTGGGGTTTGGGGGAGGTCAAAACATTCAGTACTTC
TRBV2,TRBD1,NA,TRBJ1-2,CASSEARQGRGYTF,TGTGCCAGCAGTGAAGCGCGACAGGGTCGGGGCTACACCTTC
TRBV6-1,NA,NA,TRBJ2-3,CASSLLAPGADTQYF,TGTGCCAGCAGTCTACTAGCGCCAGGGGCAGATACGCAGTATTTT
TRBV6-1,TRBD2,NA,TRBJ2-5,CASSEGVGGRKETQYF,TGTGCCAGCAGTGAAGGAGTCGGCGGGAGAAAAGAGACCCAGTACTTC
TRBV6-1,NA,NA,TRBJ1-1,CASSPRMSNTEAFF,TGTGCCAGCAGCCCTAGGATGAGCAACACTGAAGCTTTCTTT
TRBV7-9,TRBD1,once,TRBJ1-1,CASSHPRQGRMNTEAFF,TGTGCCAGCAGCCACCCCCGACAGGGCAGGATGAACACTGAAGCTTTCTTT
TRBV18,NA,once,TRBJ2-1,CASHHKEFHREEFF,TGTGCCAGCCATCACAAAGAGTTCCACCGAGAGGAGTTCTTC
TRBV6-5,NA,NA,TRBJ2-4,CASGRLAKNIQYF,TGTGCCAGCGGGCGATTAGCCAAAAACATTCAGTACTTC
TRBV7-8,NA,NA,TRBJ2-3,CASSLNLQDTDTQYF,TGTGCCAGCAGCTTAAATTTACAGGACACAGATACGCAGTATTTT
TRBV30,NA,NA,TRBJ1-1,CAWSVDSMNTEAFF,TGTGCCTGGAGTGTAGACAGTATGAACACTGAAGCTTTCTTT
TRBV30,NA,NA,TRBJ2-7,CAWRPNGYEQYF,TGTGCCTGGAGACCCAACGGGTACGAGCAGTACTTC
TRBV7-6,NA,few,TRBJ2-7,CASSSPDTAPEQYF,TGTGCCAGCAGCTCCCCGGACACCGCGCCTGAGCAGTACTTC
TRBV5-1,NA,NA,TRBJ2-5,CASSLANSQETQYF,TGCGCCAGCAGCTTGGCCAACAGCCAAGAGACCCAGTACTTC
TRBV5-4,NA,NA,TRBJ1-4,CASSLDSNEKLFF,TGTGCCAGCAGCCTTGACAGTAATGAAAAACTGTTTTTT
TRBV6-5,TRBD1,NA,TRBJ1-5,CASSYKQGARQPQHF,TGTGCCAGCAGTTACAAGCAGGGGGCGAGACAGCCCCAGCATTTT
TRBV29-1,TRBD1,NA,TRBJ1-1,CSVEALTQGIAEAFF,TGCAGCGTTGAAGCCTTAACACAGGGGATCGCTGAAGCTTTCTTT
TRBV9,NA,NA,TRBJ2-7,CASSVEGVGAYEQYF,TGTGCCAGCAGCGTAGAGGGCGTCGGGGCCTACGAGCAGTACTTC
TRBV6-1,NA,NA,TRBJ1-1,CASFSPRGFTEAFF,TGTGCCAGCTTCTCCCCCAGGGGCTTCACTGAAGCTTTCTTT
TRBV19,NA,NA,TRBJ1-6,CASTSPPSNSPLHF,TGTGCCAGCACCTCTCCTCCAAGCAATTCACCCCTCCACTTT
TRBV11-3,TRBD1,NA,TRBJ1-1,CASSLRDRENTEAFF,TGTGCCAGCAGCCTCCGGGACAGAGAGAACACTGAAGCTTTCTTT
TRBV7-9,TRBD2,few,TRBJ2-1,CASSLGLAGGIEQFF,TGTGCCAGCAGCTTAGGACTAGCGGGGGGGATTGAGCAGTTCTTC
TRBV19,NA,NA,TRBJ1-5,CASSIRPSGPNQPQHF,TGTGCCAGTAGTATCCGACCGTCAGGGCCGAATCAGCCCCAGCATTTT
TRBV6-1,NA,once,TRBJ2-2,CASSEIAGPGELFF,TGTGCCAGCAGTGAAATAGCAGGGCCCGGGGAGCTGTTTTTT
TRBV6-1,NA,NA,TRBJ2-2,CASRTMQGSLGELFF,TGTGCCAGCAGGACCATGCAGGGGTCCCTCGGGGAGCTGTTTTTT
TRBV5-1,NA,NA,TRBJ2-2,CASSLTTGLAGELFF,TGCGCCAGCAGCTTAACTACAGGCTTGGCCGGGGAGCTGTTTTTT
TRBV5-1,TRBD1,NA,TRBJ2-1,CASSLHSGGGYNEQFF,TGCGCCAGCAGCTTACATTCAGGGGGCGGCTACAATGAGCAGTTCTTC